This T cell receptor beta chain emerged from a study of vaccination and CD4 T cells after COVID-19. J was trimmed by 4 bases and V by 4 bases; bases with no gene match: 2. The CDR3 consists of 13 residues. Oncomine TCR Beta short-read sequencing was applied to DNA from cultured CD4+ T cells. Using the QIAamp micro DNA kit, genomic DNA was extracted from the CD4+ T cells that had been cultured. TCRdb reprocessed the PCR reads with MiXCR, giving one entry per CDR3 protein. The profile covers over 15,000 distinct CDR3 sequences, with approximately 55% appearing a single time and about 9.8% taken by the ten largest. On this clonotype itself: The antigen is undetermined.

Documented treatment: approximately nine-day PBMC culture with coronavirus spike peptide pools or control peptides (ViraFEST assay). The clonotype was recovered from a human donor who had recovered from COVID-19. The specimen sequenced was CD4+ T cells from blood, cultured in vitro. The chain employs TRBV12-3 or TRBV12-4 and TRBJ1-1; TRBD1 matches at 8 bases. CDR3 amino acids: CASSWTGITEAFF. DNA for the CDR3: TGTGCCAGCAGTTGGACAGGGATCACTGAAGCTTTCTTT.